This T cell receptor (beta chain) was captured by sequencing in a study of Graves' ophthalmopathy and Graves' hyperthyroidism. This clonotype was recorded many times. Its specificity is unknown. Amplification from RNA transcripts yielded the TCR beta CDR3 regions. Following a first-round RT-PCR that used HTBI primers, a second-round multiplex PCR was carried out. In TCRdb, the multiplex PCR reads were re-called with MiXCR into one record per CDR3 protein. This table has over 150,000 distinct CDR3 sequences, roughly two fifths appearing once. General study points: Sensitivity reached over 85% and specificity about 81% for a 13-signature model separating ophthalmopathy from stable hyperthyroidism.

Germline V gene lookup returns CDR1 SEHNR and CDR2 FQNEAQ (reference sequence). The V gene lost 1 base and the J gene lost 8 bases, with 18 bases spanning the gap. This CDR3 has 17 residues. Moderate-to-severe activity, with CAS ≥3, NOSPECS ≥4 and duration under 3 months, characterized the donors with ophthalmopathy. Uncontrolled infections, other autoimmune diseases, pregnancy or lactation barred patients from enrollment. Orbital computed tomography, thyroid ultrasound, TRAb, serum thyroxine and clinical symptoms formed the basis of diagnosis. This receptor was obtained from a woman aged 40 to 55 with Graves' ophthalmopathy. The sequencing input was peripheral blood. This sequence joins TRBV7-9 and TRBJ1-6; no clear D. The CDR3 bases are TGTGCCAGCAGCTTAGGAATCGCGCCCCTTCAGGATTCACCCCTCCACTTT. It encodes CASSLGIAPLQDSPLHF.